The source of this T cell receptor (beta chain) is a study of T cell changes during pregnancy in multiple sclerosis. The table came from immunoSEQ multiplex PCR; TCRdb's copy has only in-frame clones and leaves some out. The table has under 80,000 clones, around 92% seen once; the top ten hold about 2.5%. Germline V lookup: CDR1 SGHVS, CDR2 FNYEAQ. This CDR3 has 15 amino acids. Trimming removed 5 bases at V and 2 bases at J, with 14 bases between. The V and J genes are TRBV7-6 and TRBJ2-3; D may be TRBD1 (6 bases). This TCR was recovered from a female donor with multiple sclerosis, enrolled in a pregnancy study. Sequencing used peripheral blood, obtained before pregnancy. This chain's CDR3 is CASSPWTADTDTQYF. The CDR3 coding sequence is TGTGCCAGCAGCCCCTGGACAGCTGACACAGATACGCAGTATTTT.